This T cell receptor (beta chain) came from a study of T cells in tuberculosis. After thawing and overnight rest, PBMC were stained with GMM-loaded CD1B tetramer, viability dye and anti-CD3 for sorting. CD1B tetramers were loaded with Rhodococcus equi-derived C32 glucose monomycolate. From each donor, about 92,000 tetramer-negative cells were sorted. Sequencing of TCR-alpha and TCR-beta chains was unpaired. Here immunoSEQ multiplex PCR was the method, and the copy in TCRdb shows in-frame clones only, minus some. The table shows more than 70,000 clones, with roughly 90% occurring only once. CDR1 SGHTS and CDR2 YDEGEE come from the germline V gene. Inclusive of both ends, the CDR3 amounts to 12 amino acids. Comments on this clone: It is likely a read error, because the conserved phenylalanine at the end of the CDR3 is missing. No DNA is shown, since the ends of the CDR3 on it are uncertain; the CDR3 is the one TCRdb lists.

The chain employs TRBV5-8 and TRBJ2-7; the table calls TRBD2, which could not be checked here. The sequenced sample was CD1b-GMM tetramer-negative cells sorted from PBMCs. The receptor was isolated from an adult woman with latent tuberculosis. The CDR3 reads CASTPGLLGPRC.